This T cell receptor beta chain was sequenced for a study of preoperative IRX-2 immunotherapy in early breast cancer. Treatment noted: preoperative locoregional IRX-2 cytokine immunotherapy. Preoperative locoregional IRX-2 cytokine immunotherapy was tested in the phase Ib source study. Profiling relied on immunoSEQ multiplex PCR, and the TCRdb table lists in-frame clones only, not all of them. The sample yields around 95,000 clones, 86% seen once. The CDR3 length is 14 residues. Germline V gene sequence: CDR1 SGHNT, CDR2 YENEEA. Trimming left V 3 bases short and J 3 bases short, with 12 bases between.

This TCR came from a human donor with breast cancer. The material was tumor tissue, obtained after IRX-2 immunotherapy. The V gene is TRBV11-3, the J gene TRBJ2-7; D is perhaps TRBD2 (5 bases). The chain's CDR3 is CASSLWGEGYEQYF. The CDR3, as DNA: TGTGCCAGCAGCTTGTGGGGAGAAGGCTACGAGCAGTACTTC.